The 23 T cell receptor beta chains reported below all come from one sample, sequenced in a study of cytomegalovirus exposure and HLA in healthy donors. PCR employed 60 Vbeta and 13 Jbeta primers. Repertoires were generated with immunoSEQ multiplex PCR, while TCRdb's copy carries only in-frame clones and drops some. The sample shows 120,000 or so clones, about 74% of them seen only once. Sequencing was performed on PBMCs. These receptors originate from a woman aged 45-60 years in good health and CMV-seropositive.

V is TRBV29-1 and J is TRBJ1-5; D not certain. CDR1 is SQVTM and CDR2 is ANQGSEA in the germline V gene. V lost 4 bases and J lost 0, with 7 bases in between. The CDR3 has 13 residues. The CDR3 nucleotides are TGCAGCGTTGGGGCAGATAGCAATCAGCCCCAGCATTTT. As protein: CSVGADSNQPQHF.

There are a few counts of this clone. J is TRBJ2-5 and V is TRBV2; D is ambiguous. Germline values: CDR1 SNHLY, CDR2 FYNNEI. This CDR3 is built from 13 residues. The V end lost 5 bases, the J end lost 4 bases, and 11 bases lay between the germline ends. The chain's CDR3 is CASSSLPGETQYF. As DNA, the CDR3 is TGTGCCAGCAGTTCCTTGCCGGGAGAGACCCAGTACTTC.

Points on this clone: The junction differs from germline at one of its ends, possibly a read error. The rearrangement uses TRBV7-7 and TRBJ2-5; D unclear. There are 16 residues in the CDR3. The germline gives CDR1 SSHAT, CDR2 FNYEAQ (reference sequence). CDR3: CASSLRHGATQETQYF. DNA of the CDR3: TGTGCTAGCAGCTTAAGGCATGGAGCGACGCAAGAGACCCAGTACTTC.

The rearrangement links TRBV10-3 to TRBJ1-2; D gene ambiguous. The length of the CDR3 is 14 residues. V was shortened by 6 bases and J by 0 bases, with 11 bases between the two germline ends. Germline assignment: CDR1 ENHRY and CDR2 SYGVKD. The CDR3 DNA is TGTGCCATCAGCGAACTATCCTCTAACTATGGCTACACCTTC. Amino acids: CAISELSSNYGYTF.

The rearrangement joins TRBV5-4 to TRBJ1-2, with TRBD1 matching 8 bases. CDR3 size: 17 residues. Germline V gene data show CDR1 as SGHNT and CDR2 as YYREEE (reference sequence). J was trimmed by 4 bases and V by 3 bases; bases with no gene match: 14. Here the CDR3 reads CASSSLNRTGPGYGYTF. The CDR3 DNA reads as TGTGCCAGCAGCTCCTTAAACCGGACAGGGCCAGGCTATGGCTACACCTTC.

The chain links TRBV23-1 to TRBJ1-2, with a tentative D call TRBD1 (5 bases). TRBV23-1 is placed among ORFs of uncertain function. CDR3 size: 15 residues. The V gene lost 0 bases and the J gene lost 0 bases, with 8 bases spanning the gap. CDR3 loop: CASSQSQVANYGYTF. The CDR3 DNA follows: TGCGCCAGCAGTCAATCACAGGTAGCTAACTATGGCTACACCTTC.

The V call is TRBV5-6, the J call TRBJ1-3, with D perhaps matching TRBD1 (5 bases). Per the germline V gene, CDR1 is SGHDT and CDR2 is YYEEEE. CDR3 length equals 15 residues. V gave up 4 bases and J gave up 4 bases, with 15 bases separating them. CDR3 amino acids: CASSGTGSAGNTIYF. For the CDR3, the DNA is TGTGCCAGCAGCGGGACTGGGTCTGCGGGAAACACCATATATTTT.

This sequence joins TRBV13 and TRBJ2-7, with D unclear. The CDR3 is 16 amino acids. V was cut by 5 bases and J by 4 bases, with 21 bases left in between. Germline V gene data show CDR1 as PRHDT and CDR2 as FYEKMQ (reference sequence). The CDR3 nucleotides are TGTGCCAGCAGCCGAAATGATCGGAGATCTAAGTACGAGCAGTACTTC. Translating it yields CASSRNDRRSKYEQYF. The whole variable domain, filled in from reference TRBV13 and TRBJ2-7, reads AAGVIQSPRHLIKEKRETATLKCYPIPRHDTVYWYQQGPGQDPQFLISFYEKMQSDKGSIPDRFSAQQFSDYHSELNMSSLELGDSALYFCASSRNDRRSKYEQYFGPGTRLTVT.

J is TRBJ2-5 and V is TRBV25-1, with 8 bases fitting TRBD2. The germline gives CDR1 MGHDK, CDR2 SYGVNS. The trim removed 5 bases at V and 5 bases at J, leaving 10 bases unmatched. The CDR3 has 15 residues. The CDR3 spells CASSKAGAGQETQYF. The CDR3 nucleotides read TGTGCCAGCAGTAAAGCGGGGGCCGGGCAGGAGACCCAGTACTTC.

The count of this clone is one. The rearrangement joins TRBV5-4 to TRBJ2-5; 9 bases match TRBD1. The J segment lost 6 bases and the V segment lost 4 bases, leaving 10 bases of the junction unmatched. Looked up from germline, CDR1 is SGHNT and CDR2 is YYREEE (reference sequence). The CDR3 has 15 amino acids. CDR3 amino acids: CASSLQTGGEQTQYF. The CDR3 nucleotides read TGTGCCAGCAGCCTACAGACAGGGGGTGAGCAGACCCAGTACTTC.

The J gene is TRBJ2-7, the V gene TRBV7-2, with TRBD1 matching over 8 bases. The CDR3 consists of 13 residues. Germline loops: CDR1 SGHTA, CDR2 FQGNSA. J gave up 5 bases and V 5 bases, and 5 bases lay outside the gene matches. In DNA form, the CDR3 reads TGTGCCAGCAGCCTTTACAGGGGGAACGAGCAGTACTTC. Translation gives CASSLYRGNEQYF.

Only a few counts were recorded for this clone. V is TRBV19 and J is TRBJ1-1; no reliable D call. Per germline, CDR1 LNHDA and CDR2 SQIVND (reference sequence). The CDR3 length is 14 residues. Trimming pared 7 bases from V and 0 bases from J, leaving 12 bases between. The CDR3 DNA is TGTGCCAGTACCGATGATGGCATGAACACTGAAGCTTTCTTT. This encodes CASTDDGMNTEAFF.

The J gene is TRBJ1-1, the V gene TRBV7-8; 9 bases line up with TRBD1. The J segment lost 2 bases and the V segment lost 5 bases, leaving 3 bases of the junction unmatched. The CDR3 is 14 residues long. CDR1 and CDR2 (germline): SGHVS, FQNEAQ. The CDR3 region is CASSATGGNTEAFF. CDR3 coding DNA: TGTGCCAGCAGCGCCACAGGGGGCAACACTGAAGCTTTCTTT. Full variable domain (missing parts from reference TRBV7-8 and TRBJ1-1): GAGVSQSPRYKVAKRGQDVALRCDPISGHVSLFWYQQALGQGPEFLTYFQNEAQLDKSGLPSDRFFAERPEGSVSTLKIQRTQQEDSAVYLCASSATGGNTEAFFGQGTRLTVV.

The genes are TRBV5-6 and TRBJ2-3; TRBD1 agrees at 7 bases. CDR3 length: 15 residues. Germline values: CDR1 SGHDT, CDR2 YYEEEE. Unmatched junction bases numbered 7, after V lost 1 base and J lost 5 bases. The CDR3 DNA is TGTGCCAGCAGCTTGACAGGGCCAGGGGGAGATACGCAGTATTTT. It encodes CASSLTGPGGDTQYF.

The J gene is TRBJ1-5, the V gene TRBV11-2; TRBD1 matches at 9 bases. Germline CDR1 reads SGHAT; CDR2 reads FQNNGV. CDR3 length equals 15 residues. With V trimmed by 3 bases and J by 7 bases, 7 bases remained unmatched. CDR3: CASSFSGTGFQPQHF. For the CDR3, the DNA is TGTGCCAGCAGCTTTAGCGGGACAGGGTTCCAGCCCCAGCATTTT.

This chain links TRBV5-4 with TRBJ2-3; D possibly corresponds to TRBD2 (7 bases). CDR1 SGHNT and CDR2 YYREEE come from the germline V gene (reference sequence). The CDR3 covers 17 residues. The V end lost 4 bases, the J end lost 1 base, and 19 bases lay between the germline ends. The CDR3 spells CASSRTGGAARTDTQYF. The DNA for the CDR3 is TGTGCCAGCAGCAGAACTGGGGGGGCTGCCCGCACAGATACGCAGTATTTT.

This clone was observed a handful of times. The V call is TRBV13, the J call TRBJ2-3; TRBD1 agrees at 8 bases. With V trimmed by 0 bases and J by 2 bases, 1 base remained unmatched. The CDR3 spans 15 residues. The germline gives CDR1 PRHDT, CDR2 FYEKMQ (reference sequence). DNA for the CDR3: TGTGCCAGCAGCTTAGGGGACAGGGACACAGATACGCAGTATTTT. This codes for CASSLGDRDTDTQYF.

CDR3 sequence (DNA): TGTGCCACCTCGGGGGGGAGTGACTATGGCTACACCTTC. Translation: CATSGGSDYGYTF. This rearrangement joins TRBV19 to TRBJ1-2; possible D gene TRBD1, 5 bases. The CDR3 extends over 13 amino acids. CDR1 is LNHDA, CDR2 SQIVND, per germline (reference sequence). V lost 10 bases, J lost 3 bases, and 15 bases lay in between.

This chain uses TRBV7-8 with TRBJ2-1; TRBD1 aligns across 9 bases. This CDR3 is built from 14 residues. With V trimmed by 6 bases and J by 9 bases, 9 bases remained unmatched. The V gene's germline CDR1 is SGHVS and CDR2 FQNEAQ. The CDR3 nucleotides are TGTGCCAGCAGGCCGGGACAGGGTTGGCGTGAGCAGTTCTTC. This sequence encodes CASRPGQGWREQFF.

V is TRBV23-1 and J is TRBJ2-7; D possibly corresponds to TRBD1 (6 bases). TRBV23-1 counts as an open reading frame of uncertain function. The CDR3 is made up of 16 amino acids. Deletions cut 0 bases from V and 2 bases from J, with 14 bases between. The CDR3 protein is CASSQSTRQVAYEQYF. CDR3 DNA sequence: TGCGCCAGCAGTCAATCGACCCGACAGGTCGCCTACGAGCAGTACTTC.

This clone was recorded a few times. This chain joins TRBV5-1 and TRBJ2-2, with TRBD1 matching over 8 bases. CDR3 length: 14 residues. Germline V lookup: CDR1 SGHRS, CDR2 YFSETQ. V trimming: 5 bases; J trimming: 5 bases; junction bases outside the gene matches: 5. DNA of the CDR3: TGCGCCAGCAGTATACAGGGGGGAACCGGGGAGCTGTTTTTT. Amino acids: CASSIQGGTGELFF.

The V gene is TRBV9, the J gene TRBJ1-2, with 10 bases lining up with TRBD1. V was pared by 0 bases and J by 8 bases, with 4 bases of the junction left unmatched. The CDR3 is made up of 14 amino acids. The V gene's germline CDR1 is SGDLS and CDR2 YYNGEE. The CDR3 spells CASSVGTGGEGYTF. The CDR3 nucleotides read TGTGCCAGCAGCGTAGGGACAGGGGGAGAAGGCTACACCTTC.

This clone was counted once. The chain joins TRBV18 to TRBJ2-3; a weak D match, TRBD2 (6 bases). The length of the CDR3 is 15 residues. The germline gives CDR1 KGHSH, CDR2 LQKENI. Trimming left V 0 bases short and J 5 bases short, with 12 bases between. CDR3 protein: CASSPPVDGGDTQYF. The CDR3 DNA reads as TGTGCCAGCTCACCACCGGTGGACGGGGGAGATACGCAGTATTTT.